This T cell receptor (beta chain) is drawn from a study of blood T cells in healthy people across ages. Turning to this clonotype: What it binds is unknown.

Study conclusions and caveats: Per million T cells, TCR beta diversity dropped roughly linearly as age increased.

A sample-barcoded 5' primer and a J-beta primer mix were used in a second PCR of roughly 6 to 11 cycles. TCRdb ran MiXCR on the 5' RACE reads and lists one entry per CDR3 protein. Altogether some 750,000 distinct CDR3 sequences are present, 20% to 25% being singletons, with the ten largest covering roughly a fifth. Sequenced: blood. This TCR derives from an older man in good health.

CDR3 sequence reads: CSVGGPPGTGATYEQYF. The CDR3 DNA sequence: TGCAGCGTTGGAGGCCCTCCTGGAACGGGAGCGACCTACGAGCAGTACTTC. The rearrangement uses TRBV29-1 and TRBJ2-7; weak D call: TRBD2 (6 bases). The CDR3 extends over 17 amino acids. Germline CDR1 and CDR2: SQVTM and ANQGSEA. The germline V and J ends were trimmed by 4 bases and 2 bases, with 24 bases remaining between them.